Described below is a single TCR beta chain sequence and its context. This clone has a handful of counts. It lacks a known antigen. Base qualities are not provided; no much larger clone lies one nucleotide away. Library creation used the immunoSEQ multiplex PCR assay. A mixture of 60 forward primers for TCR Vbeta segments and 13 reverse primers for TCR Jbeta segments was used in the multiplex PCR. The CDR3 region of rearranged TCR beta genes was amplified from genomic DNA with a multiplex PCR assay. The Illumina HiSeq System was used to sequence the amplified TCR beta libraries as 87-base-pair reads. As for how the authors treated the data: Across the 500 to 700 repertoires, a later analysis counted 60 million to 90 million unique TCR beta chains, some 11 million of which were shared by at least two donors. Raw reads were error-corrected and collapsed into unique sequences by a nearest-neighbor algorithm in which closely related sequences were merged to remove PCR and sequencing errors. Alignment of CDR3 sequences to IMGT reference sequences was used to assign V, D and J gene segments. Each retained sequence needed at least a six-nucleotide match to both a V gene segment and a J gene segment. Rearrangements were called productive when the CDR3 lacked stop codons and stayed in frame with V and J; all others were non-productive. Following IMGT convention, CDR3 was defined as the stretch from the second conserved V-encoded cysteine to the conserved J-encoded phenylalanine. Sequences without an unambiguous match to a single V gene segment were excluded from the earlier analysis of approximately 600 of the donors. An earlier analysis of 587 of the donors classified V segments as functional when productive rearrangements were above 56.7% and as segregating when the standard deviation between donors was above 5%. A statistical classification framework was built to diagnose cytomegalovirus status from the catalog of TCR beta chain sequences. In a later analysis, TCR nucleotide sequences were compared against IMGT/GENE-DB human TR gene sequences so that V and J genes could be assigned. The TCRdist pipeline was used in a later analysis to assign CDR3 sequences and most-parsimonious VDJ recombination scenarios. In a later analysis, each TCR beta chain was defined by its CDR3 amino acid sequence together with its V-gene family, and reads without a unique V-gene family were excluded. In a later analysis, nearly 600 highly shared, low-generation-probability nucleotide sequences were removed to address suspected cross-contamination and a sequencing artifact. A later analysis calculated a clonal expansion index for each public chain from normalized within-repertoire ranks of inferred template counts. In a later analysis, generation probabilities were computed with a VDJ recombination model fitted to out-of-frame rearrangements, and the resulting probabilities were checked against IGoR. In a later analysis, hypergeometric tests were used to score TCR-TCR, TCR-HLA and TCR-CMV co-occurrence, with a repertoire-size bias correction applied to TCR pairs. False discovery rates were estimated in a later analysis by permuting HLA or CMV assignments 20 times. In a later analysis, co-occurring TCRs were grouped using DBSCAN, and TCRdist sequence similarity was added for clustering within HLA-allele-positive subsets. Repertoires with fewer than 30,000 or more than 120,000 public chains, plus five repertoires with anomalous nucleotide sharing, were excluded from co-occurrence clustering. In TCRdb, the immuneACCESS table is reduced to in-frame sequences with V and J assigned. These tables do not hold every clone; where another copy was compared, an unresolved V gene accounts for under half, and the others remain unexplained. D and trimming come from the DNA, and the V and J calls and clone size come from that table. The sample records about 230,000 clones, approximately 90% of which are singletons. The top ten constitute roughly 1% of the sample.

V is pruned by 3 bases and J by 2 bases, leaving 6 bases of the junction without a gene match. The germline V gene (reference sequence) yields LNHDA for CDR1 and SQIVND for CDR2. The CDR3 has 16 amino acids, counting the end cysteine and phenylalanine. Only the CDR3 DNA is retained, 48 bases long and in frame from the first base. In total, around 600 healthy bone marrow donors made up the cohort. At the time of sampling, every cohort member was nominally healthy, though immune exposures that went unrecorded were likely present. The donor tested CMV seronegative and was one of the 352 seronegative cohort members. A peripheral blood sample was collected from each donor, and TCR beta sequencing was performed on peripheral blood mononuclear cells. Genomic DNA extraction from the blood cell samples was performed with the Qiagen DNeasy Blood Extraction Kit. This sample was taken from a study of cytomegalovirus exposure and HLA in healthy donors (dated by TCRdb to 2017 to 2019). With respect to the entire study: An earlier analysis of fewer than 750 of the donors reported 276 Gb of sequence data and around 120 million unique TCR beta sequences obtained from around 170 million T cells. HLA typing included class I and class II loci at four-digit resolution. An earlier analysis of around 580 of the donors used high-throughput TCR beta sequencing to judge whether each TCR beta V gene segment behaved as functional or pseudogenic. The number of donors typed differed by locus, with about 629-640 for A, B, C, DRB1 and DQB1, more than 500 for DQA1, about 610 for DPA1, and roughly 450 for DPB1. In the later analysis, no new phenotypic data were used to find candidate immune exposures; instead, reliance was placed on TCR beta sequences and their occurrence across donors. The study used immunosequencing to profile the T cell repertoires of approximately 650 subjects and linked those repertoires to cytomegalovirus serostatus. Roughly 300 gigabases of sequencing data and around 80 million unique TCR sequences made up an early release that covered 500 to 700 HLA-typed donors. Every discovery cohort repertoire had been produced on one sequencing platform. The study aimed to test whether cataloging public T cell receptors could reveal signatures of past pathogen exposure. Donor age, sex, ethnicity and CMV serostatus were compiled alongside the repertoire data. Besides the first cohort of more than 650 subjects, a separate validation cohort made up of around 120 different subjects was used. The study combined high-throughput TCR immunosequencing, statistical association of individual TCRs with disease status, and machine learning to predict cytomegalovirus infection status. To study patterns of TCR occurrence, a later analysis re-analyzed previously published TCR beta repertoires from 500 to 850 donors and added high-resolution HLA genotyping. In a later genetic analysis, genome-wide SNP genotypes for about three fifths of the 666 donors were used, and that subset was treated as a discovery cohort. Of the 350 to 400 genotyped donors, approximately 80% fell in the genetic ancestry cluster associated with self-reported Caucasian donors. A handful of DR-DQ haplotypes were treated as single units for association and clustering because of strong linkage in the cohort. Among about 360 genotyped donors of the cohort, an average of about 240,000 unique TCR beta nucleotide sequences were sequenced per donor, roughly 18% of them non-productive.

General study outcomes and caveats: In both the original and validation cohorts, the classifier was reported to diagnose cytomegalovirus status with high specificity and sensitivity. A cluster of highly shared sequence variants was judged likely to be a technical artifact of the sequencing pipeline. According to a later analysis, parvovirus B19, influenza, CMV and Epstein-Barr virus appeared linked to several top co-occurrence clusters. According to a later analysis, most CMV-associated TCR beta chains appeared to be HLA-restricted, and the HLA associations seemed to be driven largely by CMV exposure. Immune exposure information for the cohort was limited to CMV serostatus. Compared with equally common non-associated chains, HLA-associated TCR beta chains in a later analysis were more clonally expanded and had lower generation probabilities. The cohort was sequenced for TCR beta chains only, and without alpha or paired-chain data the features that could be detected were limited. Some IMGT-functional V segments, including TRBV6-2 and TRBV6-3, could not be told apart with the 87-base-pair reads, so those segments were excluded. In a later genetic analysis, fewer N-insertions in productive TCRs were reported among donors in an Asian-associated ancestry cluster than the approximately 670-donor mean. It was suggested by the authors that the approach could potentially be generalized to other disease states and immunological phenotypes. A further reported finding was that TCR beta sequences accurately predicted the HLA-A and HLA-B alleles for most subjects in the first cohort. The study gave a list of about 160 TCR beta chains associated with cytomegalovirus. Linkage disequilibrium might explain the correlated functional status among segregating V segments, but an unknown experimental factor could not be ruled out. At a false discovery rate of 0.05, a later analysis linked about 17,000 TCR beta sequences to specific HLA alleles. Assigning TCR associations to individual alleles was difficult when HLA alleles, especially DR and DQ, strongly co-occurred. An association between a missense DCLRE1C variant and V-gene and J-gene trimming of TCR beta chains was found in a later genetic analysis and replicated in an independent cohort. An earlier analysis of approximately 530 of the donors showed that most TCR beta V segments appeared in productive rearrangements either about 90% or about 30% of the time, which broadly matched IMGT annotations. The earlier analysis of about 600 of the donors excluded around 17 rarely observed V segments, including chromosome 9 orphons, because counts were too low. A few of the identified cytomegalovirus-associated TCR beta chains were confirmed in vitro to be specific for cytomegalovirus antigens. Most TCR sequences were observed very rarely across donors, whereas some public TCRs were present in many individuals. HLA typing was unavailable for some donors at each locus, so association tests used only the typed subset. Sequencing depth was assumed to be roughly uniform across donors in the presence/absence analyses, though that assumption may not hold. A later analysis found that TCR association rates varied across HLA loci, with DRB1 alleles showing the most associated TCRs and HLA-C alleles the fewest.

The receptor was derived from a woman aged 18-29 years in good health and CMV-seronegative. This chain joins TRBV19 to TRBJ2-2; a stretch of 7 junction bases matches TRBD1. Sequenced sample: PBMCs. The DNA sequence reads TGTGCCAGTAGTATCCTGACAGGGAAAAACACCGGGGAGCTGTTTTTT. This encodes CASSILTGKNTGELFF.